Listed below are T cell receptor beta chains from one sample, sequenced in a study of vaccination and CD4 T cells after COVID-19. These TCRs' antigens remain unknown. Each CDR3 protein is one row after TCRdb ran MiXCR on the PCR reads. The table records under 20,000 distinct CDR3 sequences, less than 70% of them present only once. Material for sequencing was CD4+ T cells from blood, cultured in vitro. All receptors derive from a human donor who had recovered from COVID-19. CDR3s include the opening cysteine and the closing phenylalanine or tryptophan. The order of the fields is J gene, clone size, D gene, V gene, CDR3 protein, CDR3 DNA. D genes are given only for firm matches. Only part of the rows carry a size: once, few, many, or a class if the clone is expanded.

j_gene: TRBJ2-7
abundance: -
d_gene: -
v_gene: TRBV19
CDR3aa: CASSSQRAESLYEQYF
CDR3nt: TGTGCCAGTAGTTCCCAAAGAGCGGAGAGTTTATACGAGCAGTACTTC

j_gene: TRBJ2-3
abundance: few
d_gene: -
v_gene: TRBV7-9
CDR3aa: CASSRDSPTQYF
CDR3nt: TGTGCCAGCAGCCGGGACTCTCCAACGCAGTATTTT

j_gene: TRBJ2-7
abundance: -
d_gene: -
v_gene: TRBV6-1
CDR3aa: CASKRGSDKYYEQYF
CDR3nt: TGTGCCAGCAAGAGGGGTAGCGATAAATACTACGAGCAGTACTTC

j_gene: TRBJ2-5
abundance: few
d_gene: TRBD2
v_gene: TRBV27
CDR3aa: CASSPTSGKGETQYF
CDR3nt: TGTGCCAGCAGCCCGACTAGCGGGAAGGGGGAGACCCAGTACTTC

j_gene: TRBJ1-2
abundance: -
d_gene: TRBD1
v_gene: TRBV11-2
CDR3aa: CASSYTTGNNYGYTF
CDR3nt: TGTGCCAGCAGCTACACGACAGGGAACAACTATGGCTACACCTTC

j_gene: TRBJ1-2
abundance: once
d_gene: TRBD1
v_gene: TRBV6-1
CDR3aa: CASRPQQGAWYGYTF
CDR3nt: TGTGCCAGCAGACCCCAACAGGGGGCATGGTATGGCTACACCTTC

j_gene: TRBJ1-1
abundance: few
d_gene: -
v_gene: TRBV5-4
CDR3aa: CASSRQGLNTEAFF
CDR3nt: TGTGCCAGCAGTCGGCAGGGGCTGAACACTGAAGCTTTCTTT

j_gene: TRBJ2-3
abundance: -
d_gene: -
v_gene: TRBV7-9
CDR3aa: CASSRGSEDTQYF
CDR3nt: TGTGCCAGCAGCAGAGGGAGTGAGGATACGCAGTATTTT

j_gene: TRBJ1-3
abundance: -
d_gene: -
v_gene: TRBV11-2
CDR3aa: CASSSRTADGTIYF
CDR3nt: TGTGCCAGCAGCTCACGGACAGCGGATGGCACCATATATTTT

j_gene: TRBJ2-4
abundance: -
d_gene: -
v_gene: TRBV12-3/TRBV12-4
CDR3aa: CASTLRGAKNIQYF
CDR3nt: TGTGCCAGCACCCTCCGTGGGGCCAAAAACATTCAGTACTTC

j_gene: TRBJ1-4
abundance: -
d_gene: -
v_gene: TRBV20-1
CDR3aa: CSASSGKEKLFF
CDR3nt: TGCAGTGCTAGCTCCGGGAAGGAAAAACTGTTTTTT